These 7 T cell receptor beta chains were all obtained from the same sample, sequenced in a study of blood T cell repertoires in COVID-19. TCRdb's copy holds only in-frame clones and misses some; the assay was immunoSEQ multiplex PCR. The sample comprises tens of thousands of clones, over 80% of which are singletons, and 6% to 7% rests with the top ten. Specimen: peripheral blood. These receptors were collected from a woman aged 45-59 years with acute or convalescent COVID-19.

The chain couples TRBV5-1 to TRBJ1-3; D possibly corresponds to TRBD1 (5 bases). This CDR3 has 16 amino acids. From germline, CDR1 is SGHRS and CDR2 YFSETQ. V lost 0 bases, J lost 4 bases, and 14 bases lay in between. The CDR3, as DNA: TGCGCCAGCAGCTTGGACTTCGGGGGTACCGGAAACACCATATATTTT. Translating gives CASSLDFGGTGNTIYF.

This clone was picked up a small number of times. In DNA, the CDR3 is TGTGCCAGCAGCTTCCGACAGTCCATGAACACTGAAGCTTTCTTT. Its protein product is CASSFRQSMNTEAFF. This chain joins TRBV11-2 and TRBJ1-1; a possible D gene is TRBD1 (5 bases). This CDR3 is built from 15 residues. Looked up from germline, CDR1 is SGHAT and CDR2 is FQNNGV. Trimming stripped 3 bases from V and 0 bases from J, with 11 bases between.

This chain joins TRBV7-2 and TRBJ2-7, with 9 bases identical to TRBD2. Trimming took 6 bases from V and 6 from J; bases not matched to a gene: 21. This CDR3 is 18 amino acids long. Germline V gene data show CDR1 as SGHTA and CDR2 as FQGNSA. In DNA form, the CDR3 reads TGTGCCAGCAGTAGAGAGGTCTTTAGCGGGAGTTGGGCCCGCGAGCAGTACTTC. Encoded protein: CASSREVFSGSWAREQYF.

This clone was recorded once. V gene TRBV18 combines with J gene TRBJ1-2; 11 bases agree with TRBD1. Germline lookup yields CDR1 KGHSH and CDR2 LQKENI. The trim removed 4 bases at V and 9 bases at J, leaving 4 bases unmatched. The CDR3 is made up of 13 amino acids. The CDR3 coding sequence is TGTGCCAGCTCACAGGGACAGGGGGATAGCTACACCTTC. As protein: CASSQGQGDSYTF.

The genes are TRBV5-8 and TRBJ1-1; D is undetermined. Germline CDR1 is SGHTS and CDR2 is YDEGEE. CDR3 length: 13 amino acids. Trimming removed 1 base at V and 0 bases at J, with 4 bases between. The CDR3: CASSLTVNTEAFF. CDR3 sequence (DNA): TGTGCCAGCAGCTTGACGGTGAACACTGAAGCTTTCTTT.

The chain links TRBV19 to TRBJ2-7, with 9 bases identical to TRBD1. V dropped 5 bases and J dropped 2; count of bases not matched to a gene: 10. This CDR3 has 16 amino acids. Per the germline V gene, CDR1 is LNHDA and CDR2 is SQIVND (reference sequence). The CDR3 sequence is CASSDIGQGNPYEQYF. The CDR3 DNA sequence: TGTGCCAGTAGTGATATCGGACAGGGGAACCCCTACGAGCAGTACTTC.

The genes are TRBV27 and TRBJ1-5; 10 bases agree with TRBD1. Germline V gene sequence: CDR1 MNHEY, CDR2 SMNVEV (reference sequence). V lost 3 bases to trimming and J lost 6 bases; unmatched junction nucleotides: 11. The CDR3 has 17 residues. The CDR3 coding sequence is TGTGCCAGCAGTTTGACCTCCGACAGGGGGCTGGGTCAGCCCCAGCATTTT. Amino acid sequence: CASSLTSDRGLGQPQHF.